Listed below are T cell receptor beta chains from one sample, sequenced in a study of blood T cell repertoires in COVID-19. The method was immunoSEQ multiplex PCR; TCRdb's version includes in-frame clones alone and lacks a portion of them. The table lists around 160,000 clones, 70% to 90% of them singletons. Sequenced input: peripheral blood. The receptors shown here come from a human donor in a cohort sampled during active COVID-19. Both conserved end residues are part of each CDR3. D genes are given only for firm matches. Some rows have no size entry. The others give once, few or many, or a class for an expanded clone.

size: .
D: TRBD1
length: 14
J: TRBJ2-7
V: TRBV27
CDR3: CASRPGQGASEQYF
DNA: TGTGCCAGCAGGCCGGGACAGGGGGCTTCCGAGCAGTACTTC

size: .
D: TRBD1
length: 17
J: TRBJ2-1
V: TRBV7-6
CDR3: CASSFHYRDRGSNEQFF
DNA: TGTGCCAGCAGCTTTCATTATCGGGACAGGGGAAGTAATGAGCAGTTCTTC

size: .
D: .
length: 13
J: TRBJ1-1
V: TRBV5-1
CDR3: CASSRQGGTEAFF
DNA: TGCGCCAGCAGCAGGCAGGGCGGCACTGAAGCTTTCTTT

size: .
D: TRBD1
length: 15
J: TRBJ1-5
V: TRBV5-1
CDR3: CASSPGQGGNQPQHF
DNA: TGCGCCAGCAGCCCGGGACAGGGAGGAAATCAGCCCCAGCATTTT

size: .
D: TRBD1
length: 13
J: TRBJ1-1
V: TRBV7-9
CDR3: CASSPQGGTEAFF
DNA: TGTGCCAGCAGCCCACAGGGGGGCACTGAAGCTTTCTTT

size: .
D: TRBD1
length: 16
J: TRBJ2-5
V: TRBV6-1
CDR3: CASSEGLGTARETQYF
DNA: TGTGCCAGCAGTGAAGGCCTAGGGACAGCCCGGGAGACCCAGTACTTC

size: few
D: .
length: 15
J: TRBJ2-1
V: TRBV5-1
CDR3: CASKLGRGVGNEQFF
DNA: TGCGCCAGCAAGCTCGGCAGGGGTGTTGGGAATGAGCAGTTCTTC

size: few
D: .
length: 15
J: TRBJ2-5
V: TRBV30
CDR3: CAWSGSARIQETQYF
DNA: TGTGCCTGGAGTGGGTCTGCCAGGATACAAGAGACCCAGTACTTC

size: .
D: .
length: 13
J: TRBJ1-2
V: TRBV19
CDR3: CASTSDSNYGYTF
DNA: TGTGCCAGCACCTCGGACAGTAACTATGGCTACACCTTC

size: .
D: .
length: 16
J: TRBJ2-7
V: TRBV27
CDR3: CASRISLVGPSYEQYF
DNA: TGTGCCAGCAGAATTAGTTTGGTGGGCCCGAGCTACGAGCAGTACTTC

size: .
D: TRBD2
length: 14
J: TRBJ2-7
V: TRBV2
CDR3: CASKVEVAGHEQYF
DNA: TGTGCCAGCAAAGTGGAAGTAGCGGGCCACGAGCAGTACTTC

size: .
D: .
length: 15
J: TRBJ1-1
V: TRBV13
CDR3: CASSAFSSLNTEAFF
DNA: TGTGCCAGCAGCGCCTTTAGTTCTCTGAACACTGAAGCTTTCTTT

size: .
D: TRBD2
length: 17
J: TRBJ2-2
V: TRBV7-6
CDR3: CASSPPGLAGTTGELFF
DNA: TGTGCCAGCAGCCCCCCGGGACTAGCGGGAACGACCGGGGAGCTGTTTTTT

size: .
D: TRBD2
length: 15
J: TRBJ2-1
V: TRBV11-3
CDR3: CASSFSGLAGVEQFF
DNA: TGTGCCAGCAGCTTTTCGGGGCTAGCGGGAGTCGAGCAGTTCTTC

size: .
D: TRBD1
length: 14
J: TRBJ2-3
V: TRBV6-5
CDR3: CASSPGQVTDTQYF
DNA: TGTGCCAGCAGTCCGGGACAGGTCACAGATACGCAGTATTTT

size: few
D: TRBD1
length: 13
J: TRBJ1-5
V: TRBV5-6
CDR3: CASSVGQVGPQHF
DNA: TGTGCCAGCAGCGTGGGACAGGTTGGGCCCCAGCATTTT

size: few
D: .
length: 13
J: TRBJ2-5
V: TRBV12-3/TRBV12-4
CDR3: CASSLMRGETQYF
DNA: TGTGCCAGCAGTTTAATGCGGGGAGAGACCCAGTACTTC

size: .
D: TRBD1
length: 14
J: TRBJ1-4
V: TRBV6-5
CDR3: CASSIRDSAEKLFF
DNA: TGTGCCAGCAGTATCCGGGACAGCGCTGAAAAACTGTTTTTT

size: .
D: .
length: 16
J: TRBJ1-3
V: TRBV3-1/TRBV3-2
CDR3: CASSRPPRVSGNTIYF
DNA: TGTGCCAGCAGCCGCCCGCCCAGGGTCTCTGGAAACACCATATATTTT

size: .
D: TRBD1
length: 18
J: TRBJ1-4
V: TRBV11-2
CDR3: CASTSGTGRLLTNEKLFF
DNA: TGTGCCAGCACTTCCGGGACAGGGCGTCTATTGACTAATGAAAAACTGTTTTTT

size: .
D: TRBD2
length: 14
J: TRBJ2-1
V: TRBV27
CDR3: CASSQRDSYNEQFF
DNA: TGTGCCAGCTCTCAGCGGGACTCCTACAATGAGCAGTTCTTC

size: .
D: .
length: 13
J: TRBJ2-7
V: TRBV12-3/TRBV12-4
CDR3: CASSLGRAYEQYF
DNA: TGTGCCAGCAGTTTGGGCAGGGCCTACGAGCAGTACTTC

size: .
D: .
length: 11
J: TRBJ1-1
V: TRBV30
CDR3: CAWSPLTEAFF
DNA: TGTGCCTGGAGTCCCTTGACTGAAGCTTTCTTT

size: .
D: .
length: 15
J: TRBJ2-3
V: TRBV10-3
CDR3: CAISEFSRGTDTQYF
DNA: TGTGCCATCAGTGAATTTTCTCGGGGTACAGATACGCAGTATTTT

size: .
D: TRBD1
length: 16
J: TRBJ1-5
V: TRBV5-8
CDR3: CASSLEGQAGNQPQHF
DNA: TGTGCCAGCAGCTTGGAAGGACAGGCCGGCAATCAGCCCCAGCATTTT

size: .
D: .
length: 14
J: TRBJ1-2
V: TRBV24-1
CDR3: CATYINPGDRGYTF
DNA: TGTGCCACCTACATAAACCCAGGGGACCGGGGCTACACCTTC

size: .
D: TRBD1
length: 15
J: TRBJ2-2
V: TRBV29-1
CDR3: CSAGTGSVNTGELFF
DNA: TGCAGCGCCGGGACAGGGTCGGTAAACACCGGGGAGCTGTTTTTT

size: .
D: TRBD1
length: 15
J: TRBJ1-1
V: TRBV9
CDR3: CASSDGTGGITEAFF
DNA: TGTGCCAGCAGCGACGGGACAGGGGGAATCACTGAAGCTTTCTTT

size: .
D: .
length: 14
J: TRBJ2-1
V: TRBV25-1
CDR3: CASKHPGRNDEQFF
DNA: TGTGCCAGCAAACATCCTGGCCGCAATGATGAGCAGTTCTTC

size: .
D: .
length: 13
J: TRBJ2-3
V: TRBV6-5
CDR3: CASRDSVPDTQYF
DNA: TGTGCCAGCAGAGATTCGGTACCAGATACGCAGTATTTT

size: .
D: .
length: 13
J: TRBJ1-5
V: TRBV7-2
CDR3: CASSSGGGQPQHF
DNA: TGTGCCAGCAGTAGTGGGGGAGGGCAGCCCCAGCATTTT